This TCR beta chain comes out of a study of blood T cell repertoires in COVID-19. The assay was immunoSEQ multiplex PCR, and TCRdb's table has in-frame clones only and misses some. The table has hundreds of thousands of clones, about 82% seen once. The sequence came from a woman between 50 and 59 years old with active or convalescent COVID-19. The source material was peripheral blood.

The CDR3 here is CASSLAGGFNNEQFF. In DNA form, the CDR3 reads TGTGCCAGCAGTCTAGCGGGAGGTTTTAACAATGAGCAGTTCTTC. The J gene is TRBJ2-1, the V gene TRBV28, with TRBD2 identical over 11 bases. The ends lost 5 bases at V and 5 bases at J; junction bases unmatched: 5. CDR3 length: 15 amino acids. Germline CDR1 is MDHEN and CDR2 is SYDVKM. Based on the CDR3 plus reference TRBV28 and TRBJ2-1, the full variable domain is DVKVTQSSRYLVKRTGEKVFLECVQDMDHENMFWYRQDPGLGLRLIYFSYDVKMKEKGDIPEGYSVSREKKERFSLILESASTNQTSMYLCASSLAGGFNNEQFFGPGTRLTVL.